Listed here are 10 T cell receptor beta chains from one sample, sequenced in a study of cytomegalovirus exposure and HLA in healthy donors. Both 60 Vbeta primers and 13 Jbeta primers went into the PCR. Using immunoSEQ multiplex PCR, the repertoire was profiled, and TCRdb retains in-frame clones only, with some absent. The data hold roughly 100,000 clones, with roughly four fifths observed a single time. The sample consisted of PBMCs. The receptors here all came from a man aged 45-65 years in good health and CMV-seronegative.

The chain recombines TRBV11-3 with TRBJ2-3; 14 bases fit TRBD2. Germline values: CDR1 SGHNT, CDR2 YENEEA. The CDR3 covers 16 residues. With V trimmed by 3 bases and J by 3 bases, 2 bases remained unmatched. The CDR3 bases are TGTGCCAGCAGCTTTCGGACTAGCGGGGGGACAGATACGCAGTATTTT. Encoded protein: CASSFRTSGGTDTQYF.

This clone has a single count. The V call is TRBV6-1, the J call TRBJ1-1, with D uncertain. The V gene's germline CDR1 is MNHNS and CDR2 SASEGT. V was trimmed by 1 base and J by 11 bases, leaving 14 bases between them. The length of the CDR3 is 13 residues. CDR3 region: CASSEGRLLEAFF. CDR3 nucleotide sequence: TGTGCCAGCAGTGAAGGCAGACTGCTGGAGGCTTTCTTT.

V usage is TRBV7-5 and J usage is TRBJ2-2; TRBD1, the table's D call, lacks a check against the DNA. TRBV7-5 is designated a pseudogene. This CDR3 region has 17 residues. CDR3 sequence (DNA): TGTGCCAGAAGCTGCCAAGACTCCGGGACAGAAACCGGGGAGCTGTTTTTT. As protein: CARSCQDSGTETGELFF.

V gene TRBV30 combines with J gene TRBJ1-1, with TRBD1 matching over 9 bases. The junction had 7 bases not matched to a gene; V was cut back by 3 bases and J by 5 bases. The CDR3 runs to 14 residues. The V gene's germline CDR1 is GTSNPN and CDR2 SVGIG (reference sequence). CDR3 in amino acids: CAWSAGQGLTEAFF. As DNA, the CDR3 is TGTGCCTGGAGCGCTGGACAGGGGCTTACTGAAGCTTTCTTT.

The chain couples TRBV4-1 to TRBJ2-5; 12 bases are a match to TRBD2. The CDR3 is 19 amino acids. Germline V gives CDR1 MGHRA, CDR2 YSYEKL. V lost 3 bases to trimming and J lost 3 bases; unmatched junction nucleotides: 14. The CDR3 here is CASSHPGLAGGPGKETQYF. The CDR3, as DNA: TGCGCCAGCAGCCATCCAGGGCTAGCGGGGGGGCCGGGGAAAGAGACCCAGTACTTC.

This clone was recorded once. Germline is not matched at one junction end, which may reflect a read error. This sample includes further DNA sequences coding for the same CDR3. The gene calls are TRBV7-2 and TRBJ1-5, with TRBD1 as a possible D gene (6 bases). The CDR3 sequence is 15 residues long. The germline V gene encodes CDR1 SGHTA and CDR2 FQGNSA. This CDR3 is CASSALGGANQPQHF. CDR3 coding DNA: TGTGCCAGCAGCGCCTTAGGGGGGGCCAATCAGCCCCAACATTTT. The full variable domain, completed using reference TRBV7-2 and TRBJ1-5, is GAGVSQSPSNKVTEKGKDVELRCDPISGHTALYWYRQSLGQGLEFLIYFQGNSAPDKSGLPSDRFSAERTGGSVSTLTIQRTQQEDSAVYLCASSALGGANQPQHFGDGTRLSIL.

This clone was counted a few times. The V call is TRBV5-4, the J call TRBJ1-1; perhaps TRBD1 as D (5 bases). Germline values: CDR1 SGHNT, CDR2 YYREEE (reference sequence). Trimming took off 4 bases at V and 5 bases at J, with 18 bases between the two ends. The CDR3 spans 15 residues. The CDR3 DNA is TGTGCCAGCAGCGTACCCGGGACTTTGGAAACTGAAGCTTTCTTT. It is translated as CASSVPGTLETEAFF. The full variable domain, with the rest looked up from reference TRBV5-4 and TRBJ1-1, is ETGVTQSPTHLIKTRGQQVTLRCSSQSGHNTVSWYQQALGQGPQFIFQYYREEENGRGNFPPRFSGLQFPNYSSELNVNALELDDSALYLCASSVPGTLETEAFFGQGTRLTVV.

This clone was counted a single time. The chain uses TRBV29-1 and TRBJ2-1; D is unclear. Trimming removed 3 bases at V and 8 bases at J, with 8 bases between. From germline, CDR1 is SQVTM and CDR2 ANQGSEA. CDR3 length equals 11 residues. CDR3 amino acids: CSVDPSDEQFF. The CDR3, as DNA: TGCAGCGTTGACCCTTCGGATGAGCAGTTCTTC.

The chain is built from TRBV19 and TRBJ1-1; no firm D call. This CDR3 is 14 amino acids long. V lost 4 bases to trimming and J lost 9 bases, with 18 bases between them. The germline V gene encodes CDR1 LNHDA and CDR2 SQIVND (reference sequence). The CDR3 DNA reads TGTGCCAGTAGTACATTAGAGGGAGGTACTCAAGCTTTCTTT. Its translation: CASSTLEGGTQAFF.

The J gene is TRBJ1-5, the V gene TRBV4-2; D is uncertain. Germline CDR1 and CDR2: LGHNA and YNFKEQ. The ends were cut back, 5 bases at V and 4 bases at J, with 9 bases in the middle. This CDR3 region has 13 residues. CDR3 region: CASSAAVNQPQHF. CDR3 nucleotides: TGTGCCAGCAGCGCGGCAGTAAATCAGCCCCAGCATTTT.